This T cell receptor beta chain was recovered during a study of blood T cells in healthy people across ages (dated by TCRdb to about 2015). Study-wide context: In model experiments, roughly one uniquely barcoded TCR beta cDNA molecule per two T cells was captured by template switching. Using the same blood draw, the study looked at two additional independent replicas of 1 million unique cDNA reads for two donors, one aged 18 to 30 and the other aged 80 or older. To avoid experimental bias, donors of different ages were randomly spread across the sequencing lanes. To track age-related changes in TCR beta repertoire diversity, the study relied on deep sequencing normalized with unique cDNA molecular identifiers. Donors were grouped into four age groups: young (average roughly 16 years), middle-aged (39), aged (around 56) and long-lived (about 89). On the study overall, not on this receptor specifically: Observed TCR beta diversity correlated strongly with the percentage of naive T cells measured by flow cytometry. Since profiling was done on bulk unsorted PBMCs, naive and antigen-experienced compartments could not be conclusively compared. As age increased, observed TCR beta diversity per million T cells dropped in a roughly linear way, and a significant reduction was already evident by age about 40. Compared with the aged group, more naive CD4+ T cells, fewer expanded clones and increased TCR diversity were shown by the long-lived group, suggesting age selection. Donor CMV infection status was unknown, potentially confounding age-related changes in expanded clonotypes. Total diversity estimates from one million sequenced T cells were considered lower bounds and underestimates.

The donors were roughly 39 Caucasian individuals from Russia, aged roughly 6 to 100 years, who were systemically healthy. Ten milliliters of peripheral blood were drawn from each donor into EDTA-treated Vacutainer tubes. Ficoll-Paque density-gradient centrifugation was used to isolate PBMCs, with at least 7 million per sample. Total RNA, at least 6 micrograms per sample, was extracted from PBMCs with Trizol reagent. For every donor, an aliquot of PBMCs went through flow cytometry to measure the percentages of naive CD45RAhigh/CD27high T cells. Trimming takes 4 bases from V and 4 bases from J, and the germline ends sit 12 bases apart. The CDR3 numbers 14 residues from cysteine through phenylalanine. The retained sequence is limited to the CDR3, 42 bases, with the frame set at the first base. The germline V gene gives CDR1 as SGHTA and CDR2 as FQGNSA. The library came from 5' RACE. The sequencer listed for this sample is Illumina HiSeq 2500. The second PCR ran for roughly 7 to 12 cycles and used a J-beta primer mix along with a sample-barcoded 5' primer. Each TCR beta cDNA molecule received a unique molecular identifier from a template-switch 5' adaptor carrying 12 random nucleotides. At least 2.5 million CDR3-containing paired-end reads were obtained from each sample. First-strand cDNA was synthesized from all RNA with the Mint cDNA synthesis kit, primed by a TRBC-specific oligonucleotide. After uracil-DNA glycosylase treatment, a first 18-cycle PCR used universal primers M1SS and BC2_uni_R on all cDNA. The authors processed their data as follows. For normalization, 1 million high-quality reads were randomly selected from each sample, with every read carrying a distinct molecular identifier. Instead of being binned into consensus sequences, reads with shared molecular identifiers were discarded. MiTCR, set to a Q25 quality threshold and the strictest error-elimination algorithm, was used for CDR3 identification, clonotype clustering and error correction. A nonparametric unseen species model using Euler transformation provided a lower-bound estimate of total TCR beta diversity. TCRdb took the public reads, trimmed them with fastp at Q25, ran MiXCR for clone calling and kept in-frame beta chains. Duplicate CDR3 protein sequences are folded into a single record with the most common DNA and genes. These V and J calls derive from TCRdb rather than the authors' analysis. The sample includes about 780,000 distinct CDR3 sequences, with around 45% observed a single time. The biggest ten clones account for around a sixth of the sample.

Remarks on this clonotype: The antigen this receptor binds is unknown. Base qualities were left out, and no much larger clone turns up one base away.

The chain couples TRBV7-2 to TRBJ2-3; a confident D gene designation cannot be given. Sequencing was carried out using blood. The sequence was collected from a man older than 75 in good health. The base sequence is TGTGCCAGCAGCTACCCTTCCTCTTCAGATACGCAGTATTTT. Translation gives CASSYPSSSDTQYF. With the rest looked up from the reference TRBV7-2 and TRBJ2-3 genes rather than sequenced, the full variable domain is GAGVSQSPSNKVTEKGKDVELRCDPISGHTALYWYRQSLGQGLEFLIYFQGNSAPDKSGLPSDRFSAERTGGSVSTLTIQRTQQEDSAVYLCASSYPSSSDTQYFGPGTRLTVL.